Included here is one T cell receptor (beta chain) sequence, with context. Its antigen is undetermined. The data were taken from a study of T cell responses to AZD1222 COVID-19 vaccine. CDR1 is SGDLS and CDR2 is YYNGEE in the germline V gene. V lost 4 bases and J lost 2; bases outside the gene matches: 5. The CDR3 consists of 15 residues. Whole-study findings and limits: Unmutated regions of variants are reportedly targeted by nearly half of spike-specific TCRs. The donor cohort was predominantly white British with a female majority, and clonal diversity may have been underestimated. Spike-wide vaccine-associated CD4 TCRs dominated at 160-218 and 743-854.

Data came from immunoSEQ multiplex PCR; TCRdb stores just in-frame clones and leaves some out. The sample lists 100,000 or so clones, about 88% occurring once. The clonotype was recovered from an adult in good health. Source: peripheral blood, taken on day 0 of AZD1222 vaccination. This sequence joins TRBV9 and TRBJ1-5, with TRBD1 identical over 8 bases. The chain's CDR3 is CASSPGQGGNQPQHF. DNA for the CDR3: TGTGCCAGCAGCCCCGGACAGGGAGGCAATCAGCCCCAGCATTTT.